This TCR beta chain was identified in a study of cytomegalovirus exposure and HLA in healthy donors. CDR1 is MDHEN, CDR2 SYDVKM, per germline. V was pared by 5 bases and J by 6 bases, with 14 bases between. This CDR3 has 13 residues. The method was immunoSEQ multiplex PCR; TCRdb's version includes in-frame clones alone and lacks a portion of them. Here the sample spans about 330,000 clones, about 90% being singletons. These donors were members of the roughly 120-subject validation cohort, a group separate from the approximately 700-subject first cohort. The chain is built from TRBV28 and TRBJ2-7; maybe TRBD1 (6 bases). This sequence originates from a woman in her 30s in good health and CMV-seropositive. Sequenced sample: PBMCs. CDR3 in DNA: TGTGCCAGCAGTCCAATCCAGGGGTCCGAGCAGTACTTC. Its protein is CASSPIQGSEQYF.